This T cell receptor (beta chain) is drawn from a study of blood T cell repertoires in COVID-19. The CDR3 totals 16 residues. V was trimmed by 3 bases and J by 4 bases, leaving 16 bases between them. CDR1 is SGHVS, CDR2 FNYEAQ, per germline. TCRdb's copy holds only in-frame clones and misses some; the assay was immunoSEQ multiplex PCR. The profile covers about 95,000 clones, with approximately 89% appearing a single time and about 18% taken by the ten largest. The chain has TRBV7-6 and TRBJ2-1; D may be TRBD1 (6 bases). The origin of this receptor is a human donor in a cohort sampled during active COVID-19. Material for sequencing was peripheral blood. CDR3 region: CASSLGFRTEYNEQFF. The CDR3 nucleotides are TGTGCCAGCAGCTTGGGGTTTCGGACAGAATACAATGAGCAGTTCTTC.